A single T cell receptor beta chain is shown here with its context. The antigen is not known. The CDR3 spans 12 residues. Germline V lookup: CDR1 MNHEY, CDR2 SVGEGT. The sample comes from a study of monozygotic twins with inflammatory bowel disease. Blood was drawn at under 3 ml per donor. TCRdb re-called the 5' RACE reads and gives one entry per CDR3 protein, without DNA. This listing includes fewer than 110,000 distinct CDR3 sequences. Whole-study results and caveats: Healthy twins shared more clonotypes with others than IBD patients, most markedly active ones. Lower TCRbeta diversity (inverse Simpson) was seen in IBD patients than in healthy co-twins. Twin pairs that were concordant did not differ from discordant pairs in repertoire similarity, possibly from limited power.

Sequenced sample: blood. The TCR comes from a human donor with ulcerative colitis or Crohn's disease, or a healthy co-twin of an affected twin (not recorded which). The rearrangement uses TRBV6-2 or TRBV6-3 and TRBJ2-1; TCRdb outputs TRBD1, but without DNA this stays unchecked. This chain's CDR3 is CASSSEDRVSFF.